These T cell receptor beta chains were read from a single sample in a study of blood T cell repertoires in COVID-19. Some clones are missing from TCRdb's copy, which holds only in-frame ones; the method was immunoSEQ multiplex PCR. The data hold 120,000 or so clones, with more than 70% observed a single time. The material sequenced was peripheral blood. The receptors originated from a woman over 75 with acute or convalescent COVID-19. Each CDR3 is given with its conserved first and last residue. Each record gives: V gene, D gene, J gene, clone size, CDR3 DNA, CDR3 protein. D genes are given only for firm matches. Clone size is given for some rows only: seen once, a few or many times, or a class if the clone is expanded.

TRBV6-2/TRBV6-3	-	TRBJ1-1	-	TGTGCCAGCAGTCGGGGGGGCGGTATCGCTGTTTTCTTT	CASSRGGGIAVFF
TRBV5-5	-	TRBJ1-1	-	TGTGCCAGCAGGACAGACGGATTGAACACTGAAGCTTTCTTT	CASRTDGLNTEAFF
TRBV4-1	-	TRBJ2-3	many	TGCGCCAGCAGCCAAGCGGAGGGTCCCACAGATACGCAGTATTTT	CASSQAEGPTDTQYF
TRBV4-3	-	TRBJ1-4	-	TGCGCCAGCAGCCAAGATTTAAGGCAGGGGAATGAAAAACTGTTTTTT	CASSQDLRQGNEKLFF
TRBV4-1	TRBD1	TRBJ1-2	few	TGCGCCAGCAGCCAAGAAGGGGTCAGACAGGGGCATGGCTACACCTTC	CASSQEGVRQGHGYTF
TRBV9	TRBD1	TRBJ2-1	-	TGTGCCAGCAGCGACGGACAGGGCTCCTACAATGAGCAGTTCTTC	CASSDGQGSYNEQFF
TRBV19	-	TRBJ1-5	-	TGTGCCAGTAGTATAGTGCAGGGGACTAGCAATCAGCCCCAGCATTTT	CASSIVQGTSNQPQHF
TRBV18	-	TRBJ2-1	few	TGTGCCAGCTCACCGGCCGACAATGAGCAGTTCTTC	CASSPADNEQFF
TRBV5-1	-	TRBJ2-2	-	TGCGCCAGCAGCTTGGTGGCGGCGAACACCGGGGAGCTGTTTTTT	CASSLVAANTGELFF
TRBV7-3	-	TRBJ2-1	-	TGTGCCAGCAGCTTAGGGATAGCGGTCAATGAGCAGTTCTTC	CASSLGIAVNEQFF
TRBV3-1/TRBV3-2	-	TRBJ1-2	-	TGTGCCAGCAGCCAAGAAATCAGCGGCCCCTATGGCTACACCTTC	CASSQEISGPYGYTF
TRBV5-1	-	TRBJ2-5	-	TGCGCCAGCAGCTGGAGGCAAGAGACCCAGTACTTC	CASSWRQETQYF
TRBV9	TRBD1	TRBJ2-7	-	TGTGCCAGCAGCGTAGCGGGACAGGGGACCTACGAGCAGTACTTC	CASSVAGQGTYEQYF
TRBV3-1/TRBV3-2	TRBD2	TRBJ2-3	once	TGTGCCAGCAGCCAAAAGCGGGAGGGACCAGATACGCAGTATTTT	CASSQKREGPDTQYF
TRBV7-2	-	TRBJ1-1	-	TGTGCCAGCAGCTTAGCCACGGGAAACACTGAAGCTTTCTTT	CASSLATGNTEAFF
TRBV24-1	TRBD2	TRBJ2-1	-	TGTGCCACCAGCCCAGCGGGAGGGCCACGTAGTAATGAGCAGTTCTTC	CATSPAGGPRSNEQFF
TRBV6-2/TRBV6-3	TRBD1	TRBJ1-1	-	TGTGCCAGCAGTTTCACCCCTTTGCAGGGGGCGCGGACTGAAGCTTTCTTT	CASSFTPLQGARTEAFF
TRBV2	TRBD2	TRBJ2-1	-	TGTGCCAGCAGTCTAGCGGGAGTGGGGAACTCCTACAATGAGCAGTTCTTC	CASSLAGVGNSYNEQFF